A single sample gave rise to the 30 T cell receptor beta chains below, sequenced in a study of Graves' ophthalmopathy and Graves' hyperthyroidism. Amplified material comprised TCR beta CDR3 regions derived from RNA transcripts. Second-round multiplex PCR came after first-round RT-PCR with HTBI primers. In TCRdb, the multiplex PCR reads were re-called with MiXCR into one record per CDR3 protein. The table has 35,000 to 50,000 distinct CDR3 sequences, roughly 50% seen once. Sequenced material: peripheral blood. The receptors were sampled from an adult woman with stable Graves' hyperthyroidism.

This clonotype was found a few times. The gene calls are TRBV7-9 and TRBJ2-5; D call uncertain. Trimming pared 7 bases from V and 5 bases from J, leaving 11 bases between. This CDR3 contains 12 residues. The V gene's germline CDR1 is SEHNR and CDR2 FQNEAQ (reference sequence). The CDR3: CASNGPWETQYF. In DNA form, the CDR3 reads TGTGCCAGCAACGGGCCATGGGAGACCCAGTACTTC.

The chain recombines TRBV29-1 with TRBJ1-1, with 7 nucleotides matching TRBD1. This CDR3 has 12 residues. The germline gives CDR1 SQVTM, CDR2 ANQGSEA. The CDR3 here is CRLNRGSTEAFF. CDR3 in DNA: TGCAGACTTAACAGGGGATCCACTGAAGCTTTCTTT.

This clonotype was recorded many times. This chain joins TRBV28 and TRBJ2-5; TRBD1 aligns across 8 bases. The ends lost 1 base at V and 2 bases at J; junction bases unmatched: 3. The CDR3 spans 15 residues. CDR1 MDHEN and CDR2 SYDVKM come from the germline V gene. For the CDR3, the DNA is TGTGCCAGCAGTTTATCAGGACAGGGACAAGAGACCCAGTACTTC. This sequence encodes CASSLSGQGQETQYF.

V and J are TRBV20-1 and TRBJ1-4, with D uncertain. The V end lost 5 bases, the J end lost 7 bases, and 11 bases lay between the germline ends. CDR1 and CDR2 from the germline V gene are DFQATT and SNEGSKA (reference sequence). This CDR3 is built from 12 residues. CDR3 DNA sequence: TGCAGTGCTGTCGGGAACGGTGAAAAACTGTTTTTT. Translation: CSAVGNGEKLFF.

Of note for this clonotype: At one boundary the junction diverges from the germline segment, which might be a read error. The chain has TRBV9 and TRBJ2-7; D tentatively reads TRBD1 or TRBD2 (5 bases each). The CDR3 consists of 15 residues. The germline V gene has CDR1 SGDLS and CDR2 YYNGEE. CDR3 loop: CASTIRGGRVYERYF. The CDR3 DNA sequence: TGTGCCAGCACCATCCGTGGGGGTCGAGTCTACGAGCGGTACTTC.

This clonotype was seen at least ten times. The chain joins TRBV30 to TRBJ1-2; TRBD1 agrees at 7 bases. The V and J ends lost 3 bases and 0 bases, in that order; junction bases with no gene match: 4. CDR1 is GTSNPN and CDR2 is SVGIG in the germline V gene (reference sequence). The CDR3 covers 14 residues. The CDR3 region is CAWRPQGTNYGYTF. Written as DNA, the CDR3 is TGTGCCTGGAGGCCACAGGGGACTAACTATGGCTACACCTTC.

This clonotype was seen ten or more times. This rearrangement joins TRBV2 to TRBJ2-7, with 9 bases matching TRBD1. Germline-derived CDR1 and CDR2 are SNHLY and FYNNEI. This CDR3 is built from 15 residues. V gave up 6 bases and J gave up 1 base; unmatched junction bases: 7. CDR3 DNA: TGTGCCAGCAGAAATGGGGACAGGGCTTCCTACGAGCAGTACTTC. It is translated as CASRNGDRASYEQYF.

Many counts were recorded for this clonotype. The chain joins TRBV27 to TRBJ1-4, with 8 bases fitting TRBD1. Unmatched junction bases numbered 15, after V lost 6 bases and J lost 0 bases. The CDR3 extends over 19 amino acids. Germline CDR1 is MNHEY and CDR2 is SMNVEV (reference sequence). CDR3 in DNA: TGTGCCAGCAGCCAACGGACGGGGACAGGTCTTGCAACTAATGAAAAACTGTTTTTT. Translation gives CASSQRTGTGLATNEKLFF.

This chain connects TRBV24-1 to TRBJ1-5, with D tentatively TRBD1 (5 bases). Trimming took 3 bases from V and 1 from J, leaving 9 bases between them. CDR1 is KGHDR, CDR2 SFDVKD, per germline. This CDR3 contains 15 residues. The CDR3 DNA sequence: TGTGCCACCAGTGATGGGAGGGGCAGCAATCAGCCCCAGCATTTT. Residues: CATSDGRGSNQPQHF.

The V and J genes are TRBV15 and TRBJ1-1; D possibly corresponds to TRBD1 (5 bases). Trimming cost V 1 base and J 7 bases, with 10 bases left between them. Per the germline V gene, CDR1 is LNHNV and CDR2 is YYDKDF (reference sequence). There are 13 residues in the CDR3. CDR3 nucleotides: TGTGCCACCAGCAGAGGGAGGGGTGATGAAGCTTTCTTT. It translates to CATSRGRGDEAFF.

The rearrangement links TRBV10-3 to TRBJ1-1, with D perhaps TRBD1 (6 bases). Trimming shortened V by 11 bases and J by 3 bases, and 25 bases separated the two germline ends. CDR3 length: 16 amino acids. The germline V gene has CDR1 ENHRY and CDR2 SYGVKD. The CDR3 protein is CAVSGGTQGGDTEAFF. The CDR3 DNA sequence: TGTGCCGTGAGTGGGGGCACTCAGGGCGGGGACACTGAAGCTTTCTTT.

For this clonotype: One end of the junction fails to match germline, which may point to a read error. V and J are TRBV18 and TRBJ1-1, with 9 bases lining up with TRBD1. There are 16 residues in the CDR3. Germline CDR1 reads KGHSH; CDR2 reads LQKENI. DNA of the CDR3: TGTGCCAGCTCACCGGGACAGGGTGTTTTAGACACTGAAGCTTCCTTT. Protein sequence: CASSPGQGVLDTEASF.

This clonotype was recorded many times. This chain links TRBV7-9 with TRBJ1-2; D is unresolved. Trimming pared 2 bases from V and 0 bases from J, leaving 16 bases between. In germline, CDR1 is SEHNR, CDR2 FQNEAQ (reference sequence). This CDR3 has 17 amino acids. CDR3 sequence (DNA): TGTGCCAGCAGCTTACTCCTGAGTGGTGGAGCTAACTATGGCTACACCTTC. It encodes CASSLLLSGGANYGYTF. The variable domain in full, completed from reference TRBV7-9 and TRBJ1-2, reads DTGVSQNPRHKITKRGQNVTFRCDPISEHNRLYWYRQTLGQGPEFLTYFQNEAQLEKSRLLSDRFSAERPKGSFSTLEIQRTEQGDSAMYLCASSLLLSGGANYGYTFGSGTRLTVV.

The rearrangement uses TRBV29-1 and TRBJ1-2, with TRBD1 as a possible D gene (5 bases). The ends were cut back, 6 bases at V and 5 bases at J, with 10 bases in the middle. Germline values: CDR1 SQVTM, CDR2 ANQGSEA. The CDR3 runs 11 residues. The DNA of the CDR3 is TGCAGCGTAAAGCGGGGGTATGGCTACACCTTC. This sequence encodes CSVKRGYGYTF.

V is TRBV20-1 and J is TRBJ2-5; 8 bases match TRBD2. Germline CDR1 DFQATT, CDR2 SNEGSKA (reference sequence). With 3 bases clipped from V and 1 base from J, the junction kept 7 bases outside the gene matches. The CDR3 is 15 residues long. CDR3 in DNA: TGCAGTGCTAGTGCCGGGAGGGGGGCCCAAGAGACCCAGTACTTC. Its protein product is CSASAGRGAQETQYF.

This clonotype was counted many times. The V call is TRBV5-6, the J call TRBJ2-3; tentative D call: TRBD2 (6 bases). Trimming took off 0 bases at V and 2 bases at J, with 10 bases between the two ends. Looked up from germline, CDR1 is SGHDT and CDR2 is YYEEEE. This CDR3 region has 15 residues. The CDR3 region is CASSLGLGVTDTQYF. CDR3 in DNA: TGTGCCAGCAGCTTGGGACTAGGGGTCACAGATACGCAGTATTTT.

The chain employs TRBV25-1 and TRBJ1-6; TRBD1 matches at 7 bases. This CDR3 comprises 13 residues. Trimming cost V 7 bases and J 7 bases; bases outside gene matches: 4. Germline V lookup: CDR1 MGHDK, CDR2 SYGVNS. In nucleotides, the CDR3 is TGTGCCAGCATGGAGGGGGCAAATTCACCCCTCCACTTT. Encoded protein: CASMEGANSPLHF.

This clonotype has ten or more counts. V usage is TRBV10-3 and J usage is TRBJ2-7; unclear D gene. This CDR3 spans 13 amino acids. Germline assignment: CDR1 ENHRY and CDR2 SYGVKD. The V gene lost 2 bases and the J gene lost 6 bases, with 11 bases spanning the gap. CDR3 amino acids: CAISEGFSSEQYF. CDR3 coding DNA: TGTGCCATCAGTGAGGGATTCTCGTCCGAGCAGTACTTC.

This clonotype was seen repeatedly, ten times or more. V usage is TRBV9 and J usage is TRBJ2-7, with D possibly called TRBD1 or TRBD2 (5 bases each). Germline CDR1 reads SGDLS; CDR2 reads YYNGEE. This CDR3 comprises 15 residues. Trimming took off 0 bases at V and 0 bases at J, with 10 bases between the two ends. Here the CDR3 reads CASSVAIGGSYEQYF. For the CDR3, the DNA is TGTGCCAGCAGCGTAGCTATTGGGGGCTCCTACGAGCAGTACTTC.

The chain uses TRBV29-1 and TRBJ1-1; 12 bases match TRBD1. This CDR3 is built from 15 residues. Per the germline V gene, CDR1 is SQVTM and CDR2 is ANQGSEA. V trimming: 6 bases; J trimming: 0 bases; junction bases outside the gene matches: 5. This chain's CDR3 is CSVGTGGRMNTEAFF. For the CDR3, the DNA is TGCAGCGTCGGGACAGGGGGCAGGATGAACACTGAAGCTTTCTTT.

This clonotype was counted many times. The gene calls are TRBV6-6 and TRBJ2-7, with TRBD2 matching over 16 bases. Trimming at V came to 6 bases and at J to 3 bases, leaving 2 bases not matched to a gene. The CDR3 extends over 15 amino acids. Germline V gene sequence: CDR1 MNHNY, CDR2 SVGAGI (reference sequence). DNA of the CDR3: TGTGCCAGCAGGGGGACTAGCGGGAGGGACTACGAGCAGTACTTC. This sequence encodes CASRGTSGRDYEQYF.

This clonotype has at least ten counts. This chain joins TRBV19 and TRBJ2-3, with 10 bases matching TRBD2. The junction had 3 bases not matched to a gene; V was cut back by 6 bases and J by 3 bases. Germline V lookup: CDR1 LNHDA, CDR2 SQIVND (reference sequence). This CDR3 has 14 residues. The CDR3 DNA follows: TGTGCCAGTAGACTAGCGGGACGGACAGATACGCAGTATTTT. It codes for CASRLAGRTDTQYF.

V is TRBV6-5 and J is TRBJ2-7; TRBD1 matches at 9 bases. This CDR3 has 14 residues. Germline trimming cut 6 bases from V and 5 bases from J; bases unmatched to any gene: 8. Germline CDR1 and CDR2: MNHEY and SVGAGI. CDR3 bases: TGTGCCAGCAGCCACCCCGGGACAGGGAACGAGCAGTACTTC. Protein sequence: CASSHPGTGNEQYF.

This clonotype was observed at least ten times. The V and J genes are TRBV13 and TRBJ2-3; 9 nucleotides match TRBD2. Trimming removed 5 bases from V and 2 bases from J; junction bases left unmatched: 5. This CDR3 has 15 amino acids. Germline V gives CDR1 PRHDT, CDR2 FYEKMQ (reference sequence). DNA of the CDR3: TGTGCCAGCAGCCATAGCGGGAGAGACACAGATACGCAGTATTTT. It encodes CASSHSGRDTDTQYF.

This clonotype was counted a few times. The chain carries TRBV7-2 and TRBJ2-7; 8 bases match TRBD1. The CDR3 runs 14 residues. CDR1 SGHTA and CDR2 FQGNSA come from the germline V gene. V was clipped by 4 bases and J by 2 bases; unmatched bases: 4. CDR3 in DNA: TGTGCCAGCAGCTCAAGGGACAGGACCTACGAGCAGTACTTC. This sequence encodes CASSSRDRTYEQYF.

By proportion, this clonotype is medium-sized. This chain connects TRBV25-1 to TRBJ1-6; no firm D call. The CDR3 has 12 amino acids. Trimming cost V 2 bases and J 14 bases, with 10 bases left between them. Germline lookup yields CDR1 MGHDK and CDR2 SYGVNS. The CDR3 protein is CASSEGPSALHF. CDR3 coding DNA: TGTGCCAGCAGTGAAGGCCCATCAGCCCTCCACTTT.

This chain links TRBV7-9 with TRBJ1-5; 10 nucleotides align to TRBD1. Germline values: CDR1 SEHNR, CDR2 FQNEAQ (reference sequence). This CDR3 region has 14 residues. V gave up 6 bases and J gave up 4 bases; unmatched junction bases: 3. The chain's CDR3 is CASRRQGANQPQHF. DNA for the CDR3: TGTGCCAGCAGAAGACAGGGGGCGAATCAGCCCCAGCATTTT.

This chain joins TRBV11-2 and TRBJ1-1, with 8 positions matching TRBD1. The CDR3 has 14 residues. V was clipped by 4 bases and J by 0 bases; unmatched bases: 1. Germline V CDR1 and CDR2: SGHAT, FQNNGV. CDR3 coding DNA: TGTGCCAGCAGCTGGACAGGGATGAACACTGAAGCTTTCTTT. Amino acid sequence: CASSWTGMNTEAFF. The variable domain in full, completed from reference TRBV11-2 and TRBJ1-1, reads EAGVAQSPRYKIIEKRQSVAFWCNPISGHATLYWYQQILGQGPKLLIQFQNNGVVDDSQLPKDRFSAERLKGVDSTLKIQPAKLEDSAVYLCASSWTGMNTEAFFGQGTRLTVV.

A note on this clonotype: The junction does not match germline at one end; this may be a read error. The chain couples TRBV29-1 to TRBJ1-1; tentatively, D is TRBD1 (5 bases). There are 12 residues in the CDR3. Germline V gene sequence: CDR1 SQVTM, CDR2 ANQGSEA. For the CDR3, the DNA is TGCAGCGACGGGGGACTGAACTCTGAAGCTTTCTTT. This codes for CSDGGLNSEAFF. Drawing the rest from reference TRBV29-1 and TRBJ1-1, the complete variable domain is SAVISQKPSRDICQRGTSLTIQCQVDSQVTMMFWYRQQPGQSLTLIATANQGSEATYESGFVIDKFPISRPNLTFSTLTVSNMSPEDSSIYLCSDGGLNSEAFFGQGTRLTVV.

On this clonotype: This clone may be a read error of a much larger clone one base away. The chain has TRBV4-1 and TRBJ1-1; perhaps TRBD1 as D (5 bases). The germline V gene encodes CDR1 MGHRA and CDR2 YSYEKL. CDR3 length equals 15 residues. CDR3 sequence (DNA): TGCGCCAACAGCCAAGATCGGGGCGGGCACACTGAAGCTTTCTTT. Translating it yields CANSQDRGGHTEAFF.